This entry concerns a single T cell receptor beta chain. Its specificity is not known. The ends were cut back, 3 bases at V and 0 bases at J, with 11 bases in the middle. Germline CDR1 and CDR2: MRHNA and SNTAGT. This CDR3 region has 15 residues. Here immunoSEQ multiplex PCR was the method, and the copy in TCRdb shows in-frame clones only, minus some. The sample lists about 66,000 clones, nearly 98% seen once, with 1.5% to 2% in the top ten. The entry originates in a study of cytomegalovirus exposure and HLA in healthy donors. General study points: Per published reports, the classifier diagnosed cytomegalovirus status with high specificity and sensitivity. In vitro work confirmed that three CMV-associated chains recognize CMV antigens. Overall, around 160 TCR beta chains were annotated as cytomegalovirus-associated.

The chain joins TRBV6-4 to TRBJ1-2; no firm D call. The clonotype comes from a woman between 18 and 30 years old in good health and CMV-seropositive. Sequencing was performed on PBMCs. CDR3 DNA sequence: TGTGCCAGCAGTGAAATTTCGGGATCTAACTATGGCTACACCTTC. Its translation: CASSEISGSNYGYTF.